Listed below are T cell receptor beta chains from one sample, sequenced in a study of blood T cell repertoires in COVID-19. The data were produced by immunoSEQ multiplex PCR, yet TCRdb's version contains in-frame clones alone and is incomplete. The sample records approximately 120,000 clones, 65% to 90% being singletons. The sample taken for sequencing was peripheral blood. Source of these receptors: a woman over 75 with acute or convalescent COVID-19. The CDR3 runs from the conserved cysteine through the conserved F or W. A D gene is named only where the DNA matches it firmly. Only part of the rows carry a size: once, few, many, or a class if the clone is expanded.

J: TRBJ1-2; size: few; D: TRBD1; V: TRBV4-2; DNA: TGTGCCAGCAGCCAAGATCTTCGACAGGGCGCCTATGGCTACACCTTC; CDR3: CASSQDLRQGAYGYTF
J: TRBJ1-2; size: .; D: .; V: TRBV7-2; DNA: TGTGCCAGCGGGTCAGACAGCATGTCTTATGGCTACACCTTC; CDR3: CASGSDSMSYGYTF
J: TRBJ1-2; size: few; D: TRBD1; V: TRBV29-1; DNA: TGCAGCGCTGGAGACTGGACAGGGACGGGCGTCTTC; CDR3: CSAGDWTGTGVF
J: TRBJ1-2; size: once; D: .; V: TRBV19; DNA: TGTGCCAGTAGCACAGGTCGCCACACCCGAGGCTACACCTTC; CDR3: CASSTGRHTRGYTF
J: TRBJ2-3; size: .; D: .; V: TRBV7-9; DNA: TGTGCCAGCAGCTTTAGTACAGATACGCAGTATTTT; CDR3: CASSFSTDTQYF
J: TRBJ1-2; size: .; D: TRBD1; V: TRBV19; DNA: TGTGCCAGTAGGACCGGGACAGGGGGCGTGTATGGCTACACCTTC; CDR3: CASRTGTGGVYGYTF
J: TRBJ2-2; size: .; D: TRBD1; V: TRBV5-8; DNA: TGTGCCAGCAGCAGGGACAGGGGGGTCACCGGGGAGCTGTTTTTT; CDR3: CASSRDRGVTGELFF
J: TRBJ1-2; size: once; D: .; V: TRBV4-3; DNA: TGCGCCAGCAGCCAAGATATGAACTATGGCTACACCTTC; CDR3: CASSQDMNYGYTF
J: TRBJ1-2; size: .; D: TRBD1; V: TRBV5-1; DNA: TGCGCCAGCAGCCCCCGGGACAGCATAGACTATGGCTACACCTTC; CDR3: CASSPRDSIDYGYTF
J: TRBJ2-2; size: .; D: TRBD2; V: TRBV7-3; DNA: TGTGCCAGCAGCTTAACACTAGCGGGCACCGGGGAGCTGTTTTTT; CDR3: CASSLTLAGTGELFF
J: TRBJ1-2; size: few; D: .; V: TRBV4-2; DNA: TGTGCCAGCAGCCAAGGGGCCGGAAAAAACTATGGCTACACCTTC; CDR3: CASSQGAGKNYGYTF
J: TRBJ1-6; size: few; D: .; V: TRBV28; DNA: TGTGCCAGCAGTCCTACGAGCTCCTATAATTCACCCCTCCACTTT; CDR3: CASSPTSSYNSPLHF
J: TRBJ1-5; size: .; D: .; V: TRBV4-2; DNA: TGTGCCAGCAGCCAGGAAGACAGTAATCAGCCCCAGCATTTT; CDR3: CASSQEDSNQPQHF
J: TRBJ1-2; size: .; D: .; V: TRBV20-1; DNA: TGCAGTGCTAGTTTCACAGCACAGGGCCGTTATGGCTACACCTTC; CDR3: CSASFTAQGRYGYTF
J: TRBJ2-3; size: .; D: TRBD2; V: TRBV6-5; DNA: TGTGCCAGCAGGCAGCGGGGGCTCACAGATACGCAGTATTTT; CDR3: CASRQRGLTDTQYF
J: TRBJ2-3; size: .; D: TRBD2; V: TRBV5-1; DNA: TGCGCCAGCGGTCAACTAGCGGGGGCAGATACGCAGTATTTT; CDR3: CASGQLAGADTQYF
J: TRBJ1-1; size: few; D: .; V: TRBV6-6; DNA: TGTGCCAGCCGCCACCAACGCACGGGGTTGCTCACTGAAGCTTTCTTT; CDR3: CASRHQRTGLLTEAFF
J: TRBJ2-4; size: .; D: TRBD2; V: TRBV5-6; DNA: TGTGCCAGCACCCTGACTAGCGGGGGCTCCTTGGTCAAAAACATTCAGTACTTC; CDR3: CASTLTSGGSLVKNIQYF
J: TRBJ1-2; size: .; D: .; V: TRBV12-3/TRBV12-4; DNA: TGTGCCAGCAGTTCAAACTTATCGGGCTACACCTTC; CDR3: CASSSNLSGYTF
J: TRBJ1-4; size: .; D: TRBD1; V: TRBV7-9; DNA: TGTGCCAGCAGCCCCTGGACAGGGCGGTATGAAAAACTGTTTTTT; CDR3: CASSPWTGRYEKLFF
J: TRBJ2-1; size: .; D: .; V: TRBV9; DNA: TGTACCAGCAGCCCAGGGGGGAACTCCTACAATGAGCAGTTCTTC; CDR3: CTSSPGGNSYNEQFF
J: TRBJ1-5; size: .; D: .; V: TRBV12-5; DNA: TGTGCTAGTGCCCTCGAAGGGGGTCAGCCCCAGCATTTT; CDR3: CASALEGGQPQHF
J: TRBJ1-2; size: .; D: TRBD1; V: TRBV6-5; DNA: TGTGCCAGCAGTTACTCGGGACAGGGCCCCTATGGCTACACCTTC; CDR3: CASSYSGQGPYGYTF
J: TRBJ1-2; size: .; D: TRBD1; V: TRBV9; DNA: TGTGCCAGCAGCGAGAGACAGGGGTTGAGAGGCTACACCTTC; CDR3: CASSERQGLRGYTF
J: TRBJ2-5; size: .; D: TRBD1; V: TRBV11-2; DNA: TGTGCCAGCAGCCTTTCGACAGGGAAGAGTACCCAGTACTTC; CDR3: CASSLSTGKSTQYF
J: TRBJ1-4; size: .; D: .; V: TRBV6-1; DNA: TGTGCCAGCAGTGATGGACGGGGGAATGAAAAACTGTTTTTT; CDR3: CASSDGRGNEKLFF
J: TRBJ1-2; size: .; D: .; V: TRBV3-1/TRBV3-2; DNA: TGTGCCAGCAGCCAAGTGGCAGGGCTCTATGGCTACACCTTC; CDR3: CASSQVAGLYGYTF
J: TRBJ1-2; size: .; D: .; V: TRBV19; DNA: TGTGCCAGTAGTTTCCCCGGGACATACTATGGCTACACCTTC; CDR3: CASSFPGTYYGYTF
J: TRBJ1-2; size: .; D: .; V: TRBV7-2; DNA: TGTGCCAGCAGCTTAGCGTATGGCAGGGAAGGAGGCTACACCTTC; CDR3: CASSLAYGREGGYTF
J: TRBJ1-2; size: .; D: TRBD1; V: TRBV29-1; DNA: TGCAGCGTGGTACACCCGGACAGGTCCTATGGCTACACCTTC; CDR3: CSVVHPDRSYGYTF
J: TRBJ1-2; size: .; D: .; V: TRBV11-2; DNA: TGTGCCAGCAGCTTAGCCTCAGACAGTAACTATGGCTACACCTTC; CDR3: CASSLASDSNYGYTF
J: TRBJ2-3; size: .; D: .; V: TRBV9; DNA: TGTGCCAGTTCTGCCAGGGGGGTTCCTAGCACAGATACGCAGTATTTT; CDR3: CASSARGVPSTDTQYF
J: TRBJ2-1; size: .; D: TRBD2; V: TRBV3-1/TRBV3-2; DNA: TGTGCCAGCAGCCAAGATTTCGTTGTGATGGCGGGGGGGTACAATGAGCAGTTCTTC; CDR3: CASSQDFVVMAGGYNEQFF
J: TRBJ1-1; size: .; D: TRBD1; V: TRBV10-3; DNA: TGTGCCATCAGTGAGAACAGGGGTAGCACTGAAGCTTTCTTT; CDR3: CAISENRGSTEAFF
J: TRBJ1-2; size: .; D: TRBD1; V: TRBV28; DNA: TGTGCCAGCAGTTTTGAGACAGGGGCCTTGGATGGCTACACCTTC; CDR3: CASSFETGALDGYTF
J: TRBJ1-2; size: .; D: TRBD1; V: TRBV4-1; DNA: TGCGCCAGCAGCCGCGACAGGGGGGACTATGGCTACACCTTC; CDR3: CASSRDRGDYGYTF
J: TRBJ1-4; size: .; D: .; V: TRBV5-1; DNA: TGCGCCAGCAGGAAAGGAGGAGAAAAACTGTTTTTT; CDR3: CASRKGGEKLFF
J: TRBJ1-3; size: .; D: .; V: TRBV18; DNA: TGTGCCAGCTCACCAGTTGGGGACTCCTCTGGAAACACCATATATTTT; CDR3: CASSPVGDSSGNTIYF
J: TRBJ2-3; size: once; D: .; V: TRBV13; DNA: TGTGCCAGCAGCTTAGGGCAGGGTGCAGATACGCAGTATTTT; CDR3: CASSLGQGADTQYF
J: TRBJ1-6; size: .; D: .; V: TRBV2; DNA: TGTGCCAGCAGTGACAGTCGCTCCTATAATTCACCCCTCCACTTT; CDR3: CASSDSRSYNSPLHF
J: TRBJ1-1; size: .; D: TRBD1; V: TRBV7-6; DNA: TGTGCCAGCAGATCCCTCGGGGCCGGGACAGGGGGCACTGAAGCTTTCTTT; CDR3: CASRSLGAGTGGTEAFF
J: TRBJ1-6; size: .; D: TRBD1; V: TRBV4-2; DNA: TGTGCCAGCAGCTTAGGGGGACAGGTTTCAGAGTTGTCACCCCTCCACTTT; CDR3: CASSLGGQVSELSPLHF
J: TRBJ2-7; size: .; D: .; V: TRBV28; DNA: TGTGCCAGCAGTTTACCAGGGGACGGCTACGAGCAGTACTTC; CDR3: CASSLPGDGYEQYF
J: TRBJ1-6; size: .; D: .; V: TRBV7-2; DNA: TGTGCCAGCAGCTCCACCCAGCGCGACTCACCCCTCCACTTT; CDR3: CASSSTQRDSPLHF
J: TRBJ1-3; size: once; D: .; V: TRBV11-3; DNA: TGTGCCAGCAGCTTACGGCAGGGGTCTGGAAACACCATATATTTT; CDR3: CASSLRQGSGNTIYF